The 3 T cell receptor beta chains below all came from one sample that was sequenced in a study of Ad26.COV2.S vaccination and SARS-CoV-2 variants. The method was immunoSEQ multiplex PCR; TCRdb's version includes in-frame clones alone and lacks a portion of them. The sample lists fewer than 400,000 clones; around 84% were seen once. Treatment here: some 20 received Ad26.COV2.S at low or high dose, single or two shots; about 5 received placebo; per-sample allocation not given. It was on day 63 after the first vaccine or placebo injection that samples were taken. This sample comprised peripheral blood, obtained in a trial of Ad26.COV2.S vaccine versus placebo. The receptors originated from a person between 18 and 60 years old who received the Ad26.COV2.S COVID-19 vaccine or a placebo.

V is TRBV6-2 or TRBV6-3 and J is TRBJ1-1; 7 bases map to TRBD1. The ends lost 5 bases at V and 1 base at J; junction bases unmatched: 10. The CDR3 consists of 16 residues. Germline CDR1 MNHEY, CDR2 SVGEGT. The CDR3 nucleotides read TGTGCCAGCAGTCCCTCCGGGACAGCACCGAACACTGAAGCTTTCTTT. As protein: CASSPSGTAPNTEAFF.

The chain links TRBV21-1 to TRBJ1-2; the table gives TRBD1 as D, unverified against the DNA. TRBV21-1 is termed a pseudogene. This CDR3 spans 15 amino acids. CDR3 DNA: TGTGCCAGCAGCAAACTCGGACAGGGCGCCTATGGCTACACCTTC. Translated: CASSKLGQGAYGYTF.

This clone was counted a single time. The genes are TRBV7-9 and TRBJ1-3, with a possible D match to TRBD1 (6 bases). CDR3 length equals 15 residues. In germline, CDR1 is SEHNR, CDR2 FQNEAQ (reference sequence). Trimming pared 6 bases from V and 2 bases from J, leaving 14 bases between. CDR3 DNA sequence: TGTGCCAGCAGTCCAGACAGGCCTACTGGAAACACCATATATTTT. Protein product: CASSPDRPTGNTIYF.